This is a list of T cell receptor beta chains from one sample in a study of shared clonotypes between healthy human individuals. TCRdb keeps only in-frame clones here, not all; method: immunoSEQ multiplex PCR. The sample has about 1 million clones, roughly 80% seen once. Sequenced: memory CD4+ T cells sorted from blood. These receptors were obtained from a man aged 18-30 years in good health. Both conserved end residues are part of each CDR3. The D gene is left open where the match is weak. The size entry is marked missing in some rows and otherwise reads once, few, many or a size class.

length: 16
size: NA
J: TRBJ2-7
D: TRBD2
V: TRBV7-9
DNA: TGTGCCAGCAGCCGCAGACTAGCGGGAGCATACTACGAGCAGTACTTC
CDR3: CASSRRLAGAYYEQYF

length: 19
size: NA
J: TRBJ2-1
D: TRBD1
V: TRBV19
DNA: TGTGCCAGTAGGAGAGACGGGACAGGGCAACCGAGCTCCTACAATGAGCAGTTCTTC
CDR3: CASRRDGTGQPSSYNEQFF

length: 13
size: NA
J: TRBJ1-2
D: NA
V: TRBV5-4
DNA: TGTGCCAGCAGCTTGCAGGTTTCTAATGGCTACACCTTC
CDR3: CASSLQVSNGYTF

length: 16
size: few
J: TRBJ2-7
D: TRBD2
V: TRBV14
DNA: TGTGCCAGCAGCGCAATTGGACTAGCGGAGGCCTACGAGCAGTACTTC
CDR3: CASSAIGLAEAYEQYF

length: 15
size: NA
J: TRBJ2-1
D: TRBD2
V: TRBV7-2
DNA: TGTGCCAGCAGCTTAACTAGCGGGGCCTTCAATGAGCAGTTCTTC
CDR3: CASSLTSGAFNEQFF

length: 14
size: NA
J: TRBJ2-2
D: NA
V: TRBV2
DNA: TGTGCCAGCAGTTTCGTACAGAACACCGGGGAGCTGTTTTTT
CDR3: CASSFVQNTGELFF

length: 16
size: NA
J: TRBJ1-5
D: TRBD1
V: TRBV6-6
DNA: TGTGCCAGCAGCGCTACAGGGGGCAGGGGCAATCAGCCCCAGCATTTT
CDR3: CASSATGGRGNQPQHF

length: 15
size: once
J: TRBJ2-7
D: TRBD2
V: TRBV5-8
DNA: TGTGCCAGCAGCGGTAGGACTAGCGGAACCTACGAGCAGTACTTC
CDR3: CASSGRTSGTYEQYF

length: 16
size: NA
J: TRBJ2-3
D: NA
V: TRBV12-2
DNA: TGTGCAAGTCGCTTAGCGAAGACAGGGCGCACAGATACGCAGTATTTT
CDR3: CASRLAKTGRTDTQYF

length: 14
size: few
J: TRBJ2-4
D: NA
V: TRBV10-2
DNA: TGCGCCAGCCTCGACGGATTAGCCAAAAACATTCAGTACTTC
CDR3: CASLDGLAKNIQYF

length: 15
size: NA
J: TRBJ2-1
D: TRBD2
V: TRBV7-9
DNA: TGTGCCAGCAGGGGACTAGCGGGAGGAAGGAATGAGCAGTTCTTC
CDR3: CASRGLAGGRNEQFF

length: 14
size: NA
J: TRBJ2-1
D: NA
V: TRBV7-9
DNA: TGTGCCAGCAGCTTGCGGACTAATGGCAATGAGCAGTTCTTC
CDR3: CASSLRTNGNEQFF

length: 15
size: few
J: TRBJ1-2
D: TRBD1
V: TRBV30
DNA: TGTGCCTGGAGCCAGGGGGGACAGGGGGCTTCTGGCTACACCTTC
CDR3: CAWSQGGQGASGYTF

length: 13
size: NA
J: TRBJ2-7
D: NA
V: TRBV6-5
DNA: TGTGCCAGCAGACCAGGGGCTCGCTACGAGCAGTACTTC
CDR3: CASRPGARYEQYF

length: 15
size: NA
J: TRBJ2-7
D: TRBD2
V: TRBV30
DNA: TGTGCCTGGAGTACTATAGCGGGGAAGGGGTACGAGCAGTACTTC
CDR3: CAWSTIAGKGYEQYF

length: 16
size: NA
J: TRBJ2-7
D: NA
V: TRBV5-4
DNA: TGTGCCAGCAGCAACTACCTACAGGGCCCGGACTACGAGCAGTACTTC
CDR3: CASSNYLQGPDYEQYF

length: 19
size: NA
J: TRBJ2-6
D: NA
V: TRBV21-1
DNA: TGTGCCAGCAGCAAAGTAAGGGACAGGCAAACCTCTGGGGCCAACGTCCTGACTTTC
CDR3: CASSKVRDRQTSGANVLTF

length: 13
size: few
J: TRBJ2-7
D: NA
V: TRBV11-1
DNA: TGTGCCAGCAGCACTAGGAGCTCCTACGAGCAGTACTTC
CDR3: CASSTRSSYEQYF

length: 13
size: few
J: TRBJ1-5
D: NA
V: TRBV27
DNA: TGTGCCAGCAGTTTAGGGTACTCTCAGCCCCAGCATTTT
CDR3: CASSLGYSQPQHF

length: 15
size: NA
J: TRBJ2-1
D: NA
V: TRBV5-6
DNA: TGTGCCAGCAGCTTCAGACACCGCTCCTACAATGAGCAGTTCTTC
CDR3: CASSFRHRSYNEQFF

length: 14
size: NA
J: TRBJ2-7
D: TRBD1
V: TRBV7-2
DNA: TGTGCCAGCAGGTCTGGACAGGTTTCCTACGAGCAGTACTTC
CDR3: CASRSGQVSYEQYF

length: 15
size: NA
J: TRBJ2-5
D: NA
V: TRBV5-6
DNA: TGTGCCAGCAGCTTGGGTCTAGGAATGGAAGAGACCCAGTACTTC
CDR3: CASSLGLGMEETQYF

length: 13
size: NA
J: TRBJ2-4
D: NA
V: TRBV5-1
DNA: TGCGCCAGCAGCTTTGAAGGAGAAAACATTCAGTACTTC
CDR3: CASSFEGENIQYF

length: 14
size: NA
J: TRBJ1-2
D: TRBD1
V: TRBV28
DNA: TGTGCCAGCACCGGGACAGGGGCTAATTATGGCTACACCTTC
CDR3: CASTGTGANYGYTF

length: 16
size: NA
J: TRBJ1-5
D: TRBD1
V: TRBV10-2
DNA: TGCGCCAGCAGTATGCACGGGACAGGGGGCGGTCAGCCCCAGCATTTT
CDR3: CASSMHGTGGGQPQHF

length: 14
size: many
J: TRBJ2-5
D: TRBD1
V: TRBV11-2
DNA: TGTGCCAGCAGCTTTACAGGGGCCCCAGAGACCCAGTACTTC
CDR3: CASSFTGAPETQYF

length: 14
size: NA
J: TRBJ2-2
D: NA
V: TRBV7-2
DNA: TGTGCCAGCAGCCCCTCCGGGGGTCTGGGGGAGCTGTTTTTT
CDR3: CASSPSGGLGELFF

length: 15
size: NA
J: TRBJ2-7
D: TRBD1
V: TRBV14
DNA: TGTGCCAGCAGGTTATTAAAACAGGGGGCAGAAGAGCAGTACTTC
CDR3: CASRLLKQGAEEQYF

length: 17
size: NA
J: TRBJ2-1
D: TRBD2
V: TRBV2
DNA: TGTGCCAGCAGTCTGCTCTTAAGCGGGAGCTCCTACAATGAGCAGTTCTTC
CDR3: CASSLLLSGSSYNEQFF

length: 15
size: NA
J: TRBJ2-5
D: TRBD1
V: TRBV10-1
DNA: TGCGCCAGCAGTGAGCTACAGGGGGCTTGGGAGACCCAGTACTTC
CDR3: CASSELQGAWETQYF

length: 19
size: NA
J: TRBJ1-1
D: TRBD1
V: TRBV4-2
DNA: TGTGCCAGCAGCCAAGGGCTCACAGGGGGCGGAGGGGGGGACACTGAAGCTTTCTTT
CDR3: CASSQGLTGGGGGDTEAFF

length: 18
size: NA
J: TRBJ1-1
D: TRBD1
V: TRBV7-3
DNA: TGTGCCAGCAGCTTAAGGGGTACAGGGGGCGGTACGAACACTGAAGCTTTCTTT
CDR3: CASSLRGTGGGTNTEAFF

length: 15
size: NA
J: TRBJ1-5
D: NA
V: TRBV7-2
DNA: TGTGCCAGCAGCTTAGGGGGAAATAGCAATCAGCCCCAGCATTTT
CDR3: CASSLGGNSNQPQHF

length: 15
size: NA
J: TRBJ2-1
D: NA
V: TRBV30
DNA: TGTGCCTGGAGTGTAAAGTATTTTCGGGACAATGAGCAGTTCTTC
CDR3: CAWSVKYFRDNEQFF

length: 15
size: NA
J: TRBJ2-7
D: TRBD1
V: TRBV6-1
DNA: TGTGCCAGCAGTGCCCCGGACAGGGGGCGCCGTGCGCAGTACTTC
CDR3: CASSAPDRGRRAQYF

length: 12
size: NA
J: TRBJ2-7
D: NA
V: TRBV7-8
DNA: TGTGCCAGCAGCGCAAGTGGGTACGAGCAGTACTTC
CDR3: CASSASGYEQYF

length: 13
size: NA
J: TRBJ1-1
D: NA
V: TRBV29-1
DNA: TGCAGCGTTGTGGGGCGGATGAACACTGAAGCTTTCTTT
CDR3: CSVVGRMNTEAFF

length: 14
size: NA
J: TRBJ2-3
D: NA
V: TRBV2
DNA: TGTGCCAGCAGTGCCACAGGGTTCACAGATACGCAGTATTTT
CDR3: CASSATGFTDTQYF

length: 15
size: NA
J: TRBJ2-7
D: TRBD1
V: TRBV6-5
DNA: TGTGCCAGCAGTTCCGCCGGGACAGCCTCCTACGAGCAGTACTTC
CDR3: CASSSAGTASYEQYF

length: 14
size: NA
J: TRBJ2-1
D: NA
V: TRBV11-2
DNA: TGTGCCAGCAGCTCCGGTATGGAGGTTAATGAGCAGTTCTTC
CDR3: CASSSGMEVNEQFF

length: 16
size: NA
J: TRBJ1-1
D: NA
V: TRBV5-6
DNA: TGTGCCAGCAGCTTAATGGGGCGCCAACCGAACACTGAAGCTTTCTTT
CDR3: CASSLMGRQPNTEAFF

length: 17
size: few
J: TRBJ2-5
D: TRBD1
V: TRBV7-9
DNA: TGTGCCAGCAGCTTAATCGGGGACAGAGCGGTTGCGGAGACCCAGTACTTC
CDR3: CASSLIGDRAVAETQYF

length: 15
size: NA
J: TRBJ2-2
D: TRBD1
V: TRBV6-1
DNA: TGTGCCAGCCTGAGGACAGGGCTGAACACCGGGGAGCTGTTTTTT
CDR3: CASLRTGLNTGELFF

length: 14
size: NA
J: TRBJ1-1
D: NA
V: TRBV6-1
DNA: TGTGCCAGCAGTGACAGGGTCGGGAACACTGAAGCTTTCTTT
CDR3: CASSDRVGNTEAFF

length: 13
size: few
J: TRBJ1-4
D: NA
V: TRBV18
DNA: TGTGCCAGCTCACCGGGACAACGAGAAAAACTGTTTTTT
CDR3: CASSPGQREKLFF